Below are 14 T cell receptor beta chains sequenced from a single sample in a study of CD8+ T cells in alopecia areata. Extracted RNA was reverse transcribed into cDNA, the sequencing template. The assay was immunoSEQ multiplex PCR, and TCRdb's table has in-frame clones only and misses some. The data contain around 98,000 clones, around two fifths of them singletons. Material: CD4+ T cells sorted from blood. These receptors all stem from a human donor with alopecia areata.

The chain is built from TRBV28 and TRBJ2-3, with 7 bases aligning to TRBD2. Germline lookup yields CDR1 MDHEN and CDR2 SYDVKM. The CDR3 is made up of 15 amino acids. Losses at the gene ends were 2 bases for V and 4 bases for J; bases not matched to a gene: 6. CDR3 nucleotides: TGTGCCAGCAGTTTAGGAGGGAGCGGGGCAGATACGCAGTATTTT. Its protein is CASSLGGSGADTQYF. Full variable domain (missing parts from reference TRBV28 and TRBJ2-3): DVKVTQSSRYLVKRTGEKVFLECVQDMDHENMFWYRQDPGLGLRLIYFSYDVKMKEKGDIPEGYSVSREKKERFSLILESASTNQTSMYLCASSLGGSGADTQYFGPGTRLTVL.

The chain employs TRBV6-6 and TRBJ2-3, with 10 bases matching TRBD1. Germline lookup yields CDR1 MNHNY and CDR2 SVGAGI (reference sequence). The trim removed 4 bases at V and 1 base at J, leaving 2 bases unmatched. The CDR3 extends over 15 amino acids. The CDR3 region has the DNA TGTGCCAGCAGTTCTGGGACAGGGGGCACAGATACGCAGTATTTT. This translates into CASSSGTGGTDTQYF.

The rearrangement joins TRBV7-9 to TRBJ1-1, with unresolved D. CDR1 and CDR2 from the germline V gene are SEHNR and FQNEAQ (reference sequence). This CDR3 is built from 13 residues. V lost 1 base to trimming and J lost 7 bases, with 10 bases between them. The chain's CDR3 is CASSLGQLGEAFF. The CDR3 region has the DNA TGTGCCAGCAGCTTAGGTCAGCTTGGTGAAGCTTTCTTT.

This clone was found a few times. This chain links TRBV29-1 with TRBJ1-5, with a possible D match to TRBD1 (6 bases). V was clipped by 6 bases and J by 5 bases, with 14 bases between them. CDR1 and CDR2 from the germline V gene are SQVTM and ANQGSEA. The length of the CDR3 is 13 residues. The chain's CDR3 is CSVVVGGDQPQHF. CDR3 DNA sequence: TGCAGCGTCGTAGTAGGGGGTGATCAGCCCCAGCATTTT.

This clone has just a few counts. V and J are TRBV7-9 and TRBJ1-1, with TRBD1 as a possible D gene (6 bases). Trimming cost V 5 bases and J 6 bases, with 16 bases left between them. This CDR3 has 14 amino acids. Germline CDR1 reads SEHNR; CDR2 reads FQNEAQ (reference sequence). CDR3 loop: CASSLYGGTAEAFF. CDR3 in DNA: TGTGCCAGCAGCCTCTATGGGGGCACCGCTGAAGCTTTCTTT.

In this sample, this clone turned up a few times. The chain employs TRBV28 and TRBJ2-7, with D possibly matching TRBD1 (6 bases). Per the germline V gene, CDR1 is MDHEN and CDR2 is SYDVKM. V was shortened by 4 bases and J by 4 bases, with 11 bases between the two germline ends. The CDR3 spans 13 residues. The CDR3 region is CASSSLDRYEQYF. The CDR3 region has the DNA TGTGCCAGCAGTTCCCTGGACAGATACGAGCAGTACTTC. Drawing the rest from reference TRBV28 and TRBJ2-7, the complete variable domain is DVKVTQSSRYLVKRTGEKVFLECVQDMDHENMFWYRQDPGLGLRLIYFSYDVKMKEKGDIPEGYSVSREKKERFSLILESASTNQTSMYLCASSSLDRYEQYFGPGTRLTVT.

The chain combines TRBV29-1 with TRBJ1-1, with a weak D call TRBD1 (6 bases). The CDR3 spans 13 residues. Germline loops: CDR1 SQVTM, CDR2 ANQGSEA. V was shortened by 5 bases and J by 4 bases, with 14 bases between the two germline ends. CDR3 region: CSVPTEGGTEAFF. Here the CDR3 DNA reads TGCAGCGTTCCTACGGAGGGGGGCACTGAAGCTTTCTTT.

This clone was seen only a few times. This chain links TRBV29-1 with TRBJ2-2; TRBD1 matches 9 bases. Germline loops: CDR1 SQVTM, CDR2 ANQGSEA. Trimming at V came to 7 bases and at J to 5 bases, leaving 11 bases not matched to a gene. The CDR3 contains 15 residues. This chain's CDR3 is CSAMPGTGWTGELFF. The CDR3 bases are TGCAGCGCCATGCCCGGGACAGGGTGGACCGGGGAGCTGTTTTTT.

The chain is built from TRBV28 and TRBJ2-7; 11 positions match TRBD2. Germline V gene data show CDR1 as MDHEN and CDR2 as SYDVKM. This CDR3 spans 15 amino acids. The V and J ends lost 4 bases and 7 bases, in that order; junction bases with no gene match: 9. The CDR3 nucleotides read TGTGCCAGCAGTTCCCTACTAGCGGGAGTGGAGGAGCAGTACTTC. Its translation: CASSSLLAGVEEQYF.

The V gene is TRBV20-1, the J gene TRBJ1-4; D is undetermined. This CDR3 has 11 amino acids. Germline loops: CDR1 DFQATT, CDR2 SNEGSKA (reference sequence). V was cut by 1 base and J by 8 bases, with 5 bases left in between. The CDR3 DNA reads TGCAGTGCTAGAGTCACCGAAAAACTGTTTTTT. It codes for CSARVTEKLFF.

This sequence joins TRBV7-2 and TRBJ1-5, with D possibly TRBD1 on 5 matching bases. The V gene's germline CDR1 is SGHTA and CDR2 FQGNSA. The V and J ends lost 1 base and 5 bases respectively, with 6 bases between them. The CDR3 is 13 residues long. In nucleotides, the CDR3 is TGTGCCAGCAGCTTAGTGGGGGATCAGCCCCAGCATTTT. Its translation is CASSLVGDQPQHF. The full variable domain, rest sourced from reference TRBV7-2 and TRBJ1-5, is GAGVSQSPSNKVTEKGKDVELRCDPISGHTALYWYRQSLGQGLEFLIYFQGNSAPDKSGLPSDRFSAERTGGSVSTLTIQRTQQEDSAVYLCASSLVGDQPQHFGDGTRLSIL.

The rearrangement links TRBV2 to TRBJ1-1; a possible D gene is TRBD1 (5 bases). The CDR3 is 12 residues long. In germline, CDR1 is SNHLY, CDR2 FYNNEI. The V end lost 2 bases, the J end lost 8 bases, and 9 bases lay between the germline ends. The CDR3 DNA reads TGTGCCAGCAGTGAACAAGCAGGGGAAGCTTTCTTT. It codes for CASSEQAGEAFF.

The V and J genes are TRBV28 and TRBJ2-7; D ambiguous. In germline, CDR1 is MDHEN, CDR2 SYDVKM. Trimming removed 3 bases at V and 6 bases at J, with 12 bases between. The CDR3 is made up of 13 amino acids. This CDR3 is CASSLGRWGEQYF. The CDR3 region has the DNA TGTGCCAGCAGTTTGGGCAGGTGGGGCGAGCAGTACTTC.

This clone was detected only a few times. This chain connects TRBV29-1 to TRBJ2-3; 7 bases map to TRBD1. V shed 4 bases and J 0 bases; nucleotides not matched to a gene: 7. The germline gives CDR1 SQVTM, CDR2 ANQGSEA. The CDR3 totals 15 residues. The CDR3 region has the DNA TGCAGCGTTGTCATCAGGGACAGTAGCACAGATACGCAGTATTTT. Protein sequence: CSVVIRDSSTDTQYF.